This T cell receptor (beta chain) was found in a study of blood T cell repertoires in COVID-19. The table came from immunoSEQ multiplex PCR; TCRdb's copy has only in-frame clones and leaves some out. The sample carries about 180,000 clones, 83% recorded once. V was cut by 4 bases and J by 3 bases, with 13 bases left in between. The germline V gene encodes CDR1 SGHTA and CDR2 FQGNSA. CDR3 length: 15 residues. V is TRBV7-2 and J is TRBJ2-1; D possibly corresponds to TRBD2 (6 bases). Sequenced material: peripheral blood. The TCR originated in a woman in her 70s with COVID-19, enrolled during active disease. The CDR3 bases are TGTGCCAGCAGCTCCGCGCGGGGAGTCTACAATGAGCAGTTCTTC. Its protein product is CASSSARGVYNEQFF.